The 11 T cell receptor beta chains listed next were all sequenced from one sample in a study of blood T cell repertoires in COVID-19. Profiling relied on immunoSEQ multiplex PCR, and the TCRdb table lists in-frame clones only, not all of them. The sample comprises approximately 73,000 clones, around nine tenths of which are singletons, and about 2.1% rests with the top ten. The material sequenced was peripheral blood. The receptors were sampled from a woman in her sixties or seventies with acute or convalescent COVID-19.

CDR3 region: CSVGNRGGEAFF. The DNA of the CDR3 is TGCAGCGTTGGCAATCGGGGTGGTGAAGCTTTCTTT. The chain couples TRBV29-1 to TRBJ1-1, with D hard to call. CDR1 SQVTM and CDR2 ANQGSEA come from the germline V gene. Trimming cost V 4 bases and J 7 bases, with 13 bases left between them. This CDR3 region has 12 residues.

This chain uses TRBV10-3 with TRBJ2-3; 10 bases agree with TRBD2. The length of the CDR3 is 17 residues. Germline values: CDR1 ENHRY, CDR2 SYGVKD. The junction had 5 bases not matched to a gene; V was cut back by 2 bases and J by 0 bases. CDR3 residues: CAISETVAGGSTDTQYF. The CDR3 DNA follows: TGTGCCATCAGTGAGACGGTAGCGGGGGGAAGCACAGATACGCAGTATTTT.

V gene TRBV18 combines with J gene TRBJ2-7; 8 nucleotides line up with TRBD1. V dropped 5 bases and J dropped 5; count of bases not matched to a gene: 5. Germline V lookup: CDR1 KGHSH, CDR2 LQKENI. The CDR3 length is 13 residues. In DNA form, the CDR3 reads TGTGCCAGCTCAACGGACAGGGTCCACGAGCAGTACTTC. Its translation: CASSTDRVHEQYF. Complete variable domain (other parts from reference TRBV18 and TRBJ2-7): NAGVMQNPRHLVRRRGQEARLRCSPMKGHSHVYWYRQLPEEGLKFMVYLQKENIIDESGMPKERFSAEFPKEGPSILRIQQVVRGDSAAYFCASSTDRVHEQYFGPGTRLTVT.

V gene TRBV6-6 combines with J gene TRBJ1-6; 7 nucleotides agree with TRBD1. CDR1 is MNHNY and CDR2 is SVGAGI in the germline V gene (reference sequence). V dropped 10 bases and J dropped 6; count of bases not matched to a gene: 6. The CDR3 has 13 amino acids. CDR3 residues: CATVGTVNSPLHF. CDR3 coding DNA: TGTGCCACAGTGGGGACAGTTAATTCACCCCTCCACTTT.

This rearrangement joins TRBV10-3 to TRBJ1-2; 9 bases match TRBD1. Looked up from germline, CDR1 is ENHRY and CDR2 is SYGVKD. The CDR3 covers 14 residues. V shed 11 bases, J shed 6 bases, and the junction held 13 bases outside the gene matches. The CDR3 sequence is CASTGGANRDGYTF. CDR3 DNA sequence: TGTGCCTCCACAGGGGGCGCAAATAGGGATGGCTACACCTTC.

This sequence joins TRBV4-3 and TRBJ1-2; TRBD1 agrees at 7 bases. CDR3 length equals 17 residues. Germline V lookup: CDR1 LGHNA, CDR2 YSLEER. V trimming: 0 bases; J trimming: 7 bases; junction bases outside the gene matches: 14. The CDR3 nucleotides are TGCGCCAGCAGCCAAGAATTTCGCACAGGGGAGCCCTTTGGCTACACCTTC. Translating gives CASSQEFRTGEPFGYTF.

This rearrangement joins TRBV9 to TRBJ2-1; tentative D call: TRBD2 (5 bases). The germline V and J ends were trimmed by 3 bases and 6 bases, with 7 bases remaining between them. This CDR3 contains 12 residues. Germline CDR1 SGDLS, CDR2 YYNGEE. The CDR3 coding sequence is TGTGCCAGCAGCGCCGGAGGCAATGAGCAGTTCTTC. Translating gives CASSAGGNEQFF.

The V and J genes are TRBV20-1 and TRBJ2-5; no clear D gene. V gave up 5 bases and J gave up 7 bases, with 8 bases separating them. The CDR3 totals 10 residues. Germline values: CDR1 DFQATT, CDR2 SNEGSKA (reference sequence). The CDR3 nucleotides read TGCAGTGCTGAATCCAGGACCCAGTACTTC. Its protein product is CSAESRTQYF.

The chain is built from TRBV18 and TRBJ2-1; maybe TRBD2 (6 bases). V gave up 1 base and J gave up 7 bases, with 11 bases separating them. In germline, CDR1 is KGHSH, CDR2 LQKENI. The CDR3 consists of 14 residues. The CDR3 nucleotides are TGTGCCAGCTCACCACTCGTCCGGGAGAATGAGCAGTTCTTC. It translates to CASSPLVRENEQFF.

This rearrangement joins TRBV11-2 to TRBJ2-5, with 12 bases matching TRBD1. The germline V gene encodes CDR1 SGHAT and CDR2 FQNNGV. V gave up 8 bases and J gave up 4 bases; unmatched junction bases: 8. There are 15 residues in the CDR3. CDR3 DNA sequence: TGTGCCAGCTCTCCGGGGACAGGGGGCGCAGAGACCCAGTACTTC. This codes for CASSPGTGGAETQYF.

The rearrangement links TRBV6-2 or TRBV6-3 to TRBJ1-4, with no clear D. Germline V gene lookup returns CDR1 MNHEY and CDR2 SVGEGT. The CDR3 runs to 12 residues. Trimming left V 5 bases short and J 8 bases short, with 9 bases between. CDR3 bases: TGTGCCAGCAGTCGGGGTAACGAAAAACTGTTTTTT. It translates to CASSRGNEKLFF.